This TCR beta chain was recorded in a study of T cell repertoires in cytomegalovirus infection. The V end lost 2 bases, the J end lost 5 bases, and 11 bases lay between the germline ends. Germline V gives CDR1 SGHDT, CDR2 YYEEEE. The CDR3 spans 13 residues. TCRdb re-called the reads with MiXCR, one entry per CDR3 protein. The sample lists about 530,000 distinct CDR3 sequences, approximately 26% occurring once. This clonotype was obtained from a human donor in good health (CMV status not recorded). Some clones in this sample may be carry-over from other donors' samples. The V call is TRBV5-6, the J call TRBJ2-7, with D possibly being TRBD2 (5 bases). The sample taken for sequencing was PBMCs. This CDR3 reads CASSFLEADEQYF. In nucleotides, the CDR3 is TGTGCCAGCAGCTTCCTGGAGGCGGACGAGCAGTACTTC.